The subject of this entry is one T cell receptor (beta chain). This specimen comes from a study of shared clonotypes between healthy human individuals. The CDR3 contains 15 residues. The junction had 15 bases not matched to a gene; V was cut back by 10 bases and J by 3 bases. The V gene's germline CDR1 is MDHEN and CDR2 SYDVKM. Naive CD8 isolation took CD45RO-negative cells positively selected for CCR7 and excluded terminally differentiated effector memory CD45RA+ cells. Every immunoSEQ plate was one replicate of a subset's evenly spread DNA. Replicate sorted-subset PCRs were loaded with around 220 ng DNA, about 28,000 T cell genomes. Sequenced by immunoSEQ multiplex PCR; TCRdb stores in-frame clones only, minus some. Among millions of clones listed, 85% to 95% were seen once.

The sequence was obtained from a man younger than 30 in good health. Some clones in this sample may be carry-over from other donors' samples. This chain uses TRBV28 with TRBJ2-7; 7 bases agree with TRBD1. Material: naive CD8+ T cells from PBMCs. The CDR3 is CATLRAGGRGYEQYF. The DNA of the CDR3 is TGTGCCACCCTCAGAGCAGGGGGAAGGGGCTACGAGCAGTACTTC.